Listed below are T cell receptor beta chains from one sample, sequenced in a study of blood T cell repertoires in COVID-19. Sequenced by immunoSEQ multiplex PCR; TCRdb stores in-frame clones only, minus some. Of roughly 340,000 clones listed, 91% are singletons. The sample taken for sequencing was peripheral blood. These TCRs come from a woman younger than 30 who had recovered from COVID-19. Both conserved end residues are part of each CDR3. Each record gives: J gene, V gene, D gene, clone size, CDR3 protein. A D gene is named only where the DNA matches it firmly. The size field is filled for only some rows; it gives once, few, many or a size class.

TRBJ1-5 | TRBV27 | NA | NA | CASSTGGSNQPQHF
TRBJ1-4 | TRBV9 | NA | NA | CASSAAPGIAGEKLFF
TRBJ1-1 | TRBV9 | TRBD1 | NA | CASSGQGAGTEAFF
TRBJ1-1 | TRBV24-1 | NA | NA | CATSDRGWTEAFF
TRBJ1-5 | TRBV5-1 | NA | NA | CASSSGGNQPQHF
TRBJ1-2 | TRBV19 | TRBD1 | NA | CASSRGQRLLPTF
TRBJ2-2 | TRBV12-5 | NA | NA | CASGLSSGGNTGELFF
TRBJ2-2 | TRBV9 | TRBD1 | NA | CASSGTGVGELFF
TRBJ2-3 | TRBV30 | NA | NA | CAWSVPAVSDTQYF
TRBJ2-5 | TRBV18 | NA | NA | CASSDQAQTQYF
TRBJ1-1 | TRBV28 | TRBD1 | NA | CASSRQGFRGNTEAFF
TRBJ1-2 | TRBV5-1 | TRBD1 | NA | CASRGTGFNYGYTF
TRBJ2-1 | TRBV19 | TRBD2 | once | CASSIDLKGSGLAVLFRQFF
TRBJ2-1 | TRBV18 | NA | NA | CASSPPYQRIGNEQFF
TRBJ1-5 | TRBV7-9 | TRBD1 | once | CASSREGQGYQPQHF
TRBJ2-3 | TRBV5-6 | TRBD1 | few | CASSLATGETQYF
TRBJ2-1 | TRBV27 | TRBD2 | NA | CASGTSPREQFF
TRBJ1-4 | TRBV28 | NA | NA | CASRLQGSPNEKLFF
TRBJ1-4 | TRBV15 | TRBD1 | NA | CATSRTTGATNEKLFF
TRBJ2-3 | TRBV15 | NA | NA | CATSRDSPRGTDTQYF
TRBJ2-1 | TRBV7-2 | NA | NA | CASSPSNEQFF
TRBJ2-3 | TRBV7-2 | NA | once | CASSLDAREILTDTQYF
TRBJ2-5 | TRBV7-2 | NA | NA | CASSLEARGPETQYF
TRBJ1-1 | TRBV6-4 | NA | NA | CASSLKAGGRAFF
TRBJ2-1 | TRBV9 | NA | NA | CASSVGPGANNEQFF
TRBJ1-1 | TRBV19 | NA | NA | CASSIGQQNTEAFF
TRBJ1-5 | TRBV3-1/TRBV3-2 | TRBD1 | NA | CASSQETGGIQPQHF
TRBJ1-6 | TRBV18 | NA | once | CASSPPRASYSYNSPLHF
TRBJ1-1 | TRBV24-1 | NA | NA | CATSDARQSNTEAFF
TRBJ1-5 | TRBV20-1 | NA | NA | CSASGRSNQPQHF
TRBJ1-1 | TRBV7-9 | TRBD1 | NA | CASSRRDSEAFF
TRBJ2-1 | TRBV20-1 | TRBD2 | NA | CSASLAGENTYNEQFF
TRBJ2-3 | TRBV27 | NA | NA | CASSFRRHTNTDTQYF
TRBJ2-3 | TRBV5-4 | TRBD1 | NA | CASSFSPGGADTQYF
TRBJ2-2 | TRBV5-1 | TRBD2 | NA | CASSRGLAGGPPFLSNTGELFF
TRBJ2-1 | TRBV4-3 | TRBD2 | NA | CASSQDLGTSGRSHPEQFF
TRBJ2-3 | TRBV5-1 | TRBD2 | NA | CASSLGTSGSPTDTQYF
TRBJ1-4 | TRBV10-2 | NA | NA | CASREGYQGTNEKLFF
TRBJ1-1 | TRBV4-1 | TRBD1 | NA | CASSRNTGVMNTEAFF
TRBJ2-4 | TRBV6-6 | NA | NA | CASSYRQGGIQYF
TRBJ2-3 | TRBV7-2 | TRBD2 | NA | CASSLRLAGGDTQYF
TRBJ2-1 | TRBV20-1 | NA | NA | CSASRGDEQFF
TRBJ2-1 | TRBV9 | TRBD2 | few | CASSSRLAGVNEQFF
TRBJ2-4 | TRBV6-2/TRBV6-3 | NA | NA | CASSSPFGSWDIQYF
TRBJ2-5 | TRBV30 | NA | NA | CAWRPRGEETQYF